One and the same sample provided the 5 T cell receptor beta chains below, sequenced in a study of cytomegalovirus exposure and HLA in healthy donors. PCR was performed using 60 Vbeta and 13 Jbeta primers. Generated by immunoSEQ multiplex PCR, the TCRdb table keeps only in-frame clones and is missing some. With 70,000 or so clones in the sample, the ten largest clones hold less than 6%. Input material: PBMCs. All receptors derive from a man aged 40-55 years in good health and CMV-seronegative.

V and J are TRBV4-3 and TRBJ2-7; 11 bases line up with TRBD2. CDR3 length: 13 amino acids. Germline assignment: CDR1 LGHNA and CDR2 YSLEER. V lost 4 bases and J lost 9; bases outside the gene matches: 5. DNA of the CDR3: TGCGCCAGCAGCCCGGGACTAGCGGCGCCGCAGTACTTC. Translation: CASSPGLAAPQYF.

The J gene is TRBJ1-4, the V gene TRBV2, with D tentatively TRBD1 (6 bases). Germline CDR1 is SNHLY and CDR2 is FYNNEI. Trimming pared 3 bases from V and 7 bases from J, leaving 12 bases between. The CDR3 sequence is 14 residues long. The CDR3 protein is CASSDPGVFEKLFF. The CDR3, as DNA: TGTGCCAGCAGTGACCCAGGGGTTTTTGAAAAACTGTTTTTT. Full variable domain (missing parts from reference TRBV2 and TRBJ1-4): EPEVTQTPSHQVTQMGQEVILRCVPISNHLYFYWYRQILGQKVEFLVSFYNNEISEKSEIFDDQFSVERPDGSNFTLKIRSTKLEDSAMYFCASSDPGVFEKLFFGSGTQLSVL.

The chain has TRBV28 and TRBJ1-2, with a possible D match to TRBD1 (5 bases). The CDR3 has 12 amino acids. CDR1 is MDHEN and CDR2 is SYDVKM in the germline V gene. V lost 7 bases and J lost 6, with 12 bases in between. Written as DNA, the CDR3 is TGTGCCAGCACCCTTGAAGGGGATGGCTACACCTTC. It specifies CASTLEGDGYTF.

This chain joins TRBV5-1 and TRBJ1-3; D gene ambiguous. The CDR3 runs 15 residues. CDR1 is SGHRS and CDR2 is YFSETQ in the germline V gene. V was clipped by 2 bases and J by 0 bases, with 9 bases between them. CDR3 bases: TGCGCCAGCAGCTTCAGAGGCTCCTCTGGAAACACCATATATTTT. Translated, it gives CASSFRGSSGNTIYF.

The genes are TRBV7-8 and TRBJ2-7; 13 nucleotides align to TRBD2. With V trimmed by 3 bases and J by 6 bases, 11 bases remained unmatched. Germline lookup yields CDR1 SGHVS and CDR2 FQNEAQ. The CDR3 has 17 amino acids. CDR3 loop: CASSFPTSGGPRSEQYF. CDR3 nucleotide sequence: TGTGCCAGCAGCTTCCCGACTAGCGGGGGGCCAAGGAGCGAGCAGTACTTC.